This TCR beta chain was sequenced in a study of OX40 agonist ivuxolimab in advanced cancers. General study points: The average count of expanded clones was higher among CD8+ T cells than among CD4+.

Of note for this clone: As yet, its antigen is unknown.

Method: immunoSEQ multiplex PCR; TCRdb's copy keeps in-frame clones and lacks some. This table holds roughly 60,000 clones, approximately 88% found once. J gave up 3 bases and V 3 bases, and 3 bases lay outside the gene matches. The CDR3 is made up of 14 amino acids. Germline CDR1 and CDR2: MGHRA and YSYEKL. The source is an adult with an advanced solid tumor such as melanoma, head and neck, liver or kidney cancer. The sample in question was CD4+ or CD8+ T cells sorted from blood, obtained in a trial of the OX40 agonist ivuxolimab. The chain recombines TRBV4-1 with TRBJ2-3; 7 bases agree with TRBD2. Here the CDR3 DNA reads TGCGCCAGCAGCCATGGGGGAGGGACAGATACGCAGTATTTT. This gives the protein CASSHGGGTDTQYF.